This TCR beta chain was obtained from a study of blood T cell repertoires in COVID-19. Germline-derived CDR1 and CDR2 are LGHDT and YNNKEL (reference sequence). Trimming left V 4 bases short and J 0 bases short, with 12 bases between. CDR3 length equals 16 residues. Assay used: immunoSEQ multiplex PCR; TCRdb lists only in-frame clones, some missing. The sample records under 45,000 clones, roughly 80% being singletons. Sequencing was done on a sample of peripheral blood. The clonotype comes from a man in his 70s with COVID-19, enrolled during active disease. The chain uses TRBV3-1 (or the pseudogene TRBV3-2) and TRBJ1-4; D gene ambiguous. CDR3 protein: CASSPEGAATNEKLFF. CDR3 DNA: TGTGCCAGCAGCCCAGAAGGAGCGGCAACTAATGAAAAACTGTTTTTT.